These 6 T cell receptor beta chains share one sample of origin, sequenced in a study of cytomegalovirus exposure and HLA in healthy donors. In the PCR, 60 Vbeta and 13 Jbeta primers were used. Sequenced by immunoSEQ multiplex PCR; TCRdb stores in-frame clones only, minus some. The table records 150,000 or so clones, 65% to 70% of them present only once. Sequenced sample: PBMCs. The source of these receptors is a man aged 30 to 39 in good health and CMV-seropositive.

This clone showed up just once. This chain joins TRBV28 and TRBJ2-7; 7 nucleotides match TRBD2. V was clipped by 6 bases and J by 5 bases; unmatched bases: 16. CDR1 is MDHEN and CDR2 is SYDVKM in the germline V gene. The length of the CDR3 is 16 residues. CDR3 sequence: CASRSPAAGDLDEQYF. CDR3 sequence (DNA): TGTGCCAGCAGATCCCCGGCGGCGGGAGATCTTGACGAGCAGTACTTC.

This clone was found a few times. The chain combines TRBV5-4 with TRBJ2-3; tentative D call: TRBD2 (6 bases). The V end lost 0 bases, the J end lost 1 base, and 9 bases lay between the germline ends. The CDR3 is made up of 15 amino acids. Per the germline V gene, CDR1 is SGHNT and CDR2 is YYREEE (reference sequence). This CDR3 is CASSLAREGTDTQYF. CDR3 coding DNA: TGTGCCAGCAGCTTGGCCAGGGAGGGCACAGATACGCAGTATTTT.

This clone was counted once. This CDR3 is CASSREATSTREQFF. DNA for the CDR3: TGTGCCAGCAGTCGGGAGGCTACCTCAACGCGTGAGCAGTTCTTC. The rearrangement uses TRBV27 and TRBJ2-1; TRBD2 matches 7 bases. J was trimmed by 9 bases and V by 5 bases; bases with no gene match: 13. The CDR3 is made up of 15 amino acids. CDR1 and CDR2 (germline): MNHEY, SMNVEV (reference sequence).

The genes are TRBV27 and TRBJ1-6; TRBD1 aligns across 7 bases. The V gene's germline CDR1 is MNHEY and CDR2 SMNVEV (reference sequence). The CDR3 is 14 residues long. The junction had 5 bases not matched to a gene; V was cut back by 2 bases and J by 10 bases. CDR3 sequence: CASSLVGGGSPLHF. CDR3 sequence (DNA): TGTGCCAGCAGTTTAGTAGGGGGCGGATCACCCCTCCACTTT.

The gene calls are TRBV5-5 and TRBJ2-1, with TRBD2 identical over 8 bases. Germline CDR1 and CDR2: SGHKS and YYEKEE (reference sequence). Trimming removed 1 base from V and 8 bases from J; junction bases left unmatched: 14. This CDR3 is 17 amino acids long. CDR3 bases: TGTGCCAGCAGCTTGTGGGCTCGGCGGGAGGCCGGGGATGAGCAGTTCTTC. It is translated as CASSLWARREAGDEQFF.

The chain joins TRBV2 to TRBJ1-1; D is uncertain. V lost 2 bases to trimming and J lost 4 bases, with 20 bases between them. Germline V CDR1 and CDR2: SNHLY, FYNNEI. The CDR3 length is 17 residues. As DNA, the CDR3 is TGTGCCAGCAGTGAAAATTCACGGGGTCCGCCGGGCACTGAAGCTTTCTTT. It is translated as CASSENSRGPPGTEAFF.